This passage covers 11 T cell receptor beta chains from one sample sequenced in a study of cytomegalovirus exposure and HLA in healthy donors (dated by TCRdb to 2015 to 2018). Libraries came from the immunoSEQ multiplex PCR assay. The multiplex PCR relied on a mix of 60 forward primers for TCR Vbeta segments and 13 reverse primers for TCR Jbeta segments. Held by TCRdb, this immuneACCESS table contains in-frame sequences only and omits some clones. Under half of the omission traces to an unresolved V gene where checked; the cause of the rest is unknown. The data table for this sample lists about 140,000 clones. Of the sample, around 2.4% is held by the ten largest clones. The specimen sequenced was PBMCs. The receptors were sampled from a woman under 30 in good health and CMV-seronegative.

V usage is TRBV28 and J usage is TRBJ2-3, with 8 bases matching TRBD2. From germline, CDR1 is MDHEN and CDR2 SYDVKM. Germline trimming cut 3 bases from V and 4 bases from J; bases unmatched to any gene: 9. The CDR3 is 16 residues long. For the CDR3, the DNA is TGTGCCAGCAGTTTGCCGGGAGGGTCCTTCGCAGATACGCAGTATTTT. Residues: CASSLPGGSFADTQYF.

This chain links TRBV11-2 with TRBJ1-3, with D possibly being TRBD1 (6 bases). V was shortened by 7 bases and J by 5 bases, with 12 bases between the two germline ends. The germline gives CDR1 SGHAT, CDR2 FQNNGV. This CDR3 is built from 13 residues. Written as DNA, the CDR3 is TGTGCCAGCACCTCACAGGGAAGAAACACCATATATTTT. Encoded protein: CASTSQGRNTIYF.

The chain is built from TRBV7-6 and TRBJ2-2; 11 nucleotides align to TRBD1. The CDR3 runs 17 residues. From germline, CDR1 is SGHVS and CDR2 FNYEAQ. Trimming cost V 3 bases and J 5 bases; bases outside gene matches: 8. CDR3 nucleotides: TGTGCCAGCAGCTTGTCCGGGACAGGGGGTCGGACCGGGGAGCTGTTTTTT. Translated, it gives CASSLSGTGGRTGELFF.

The chain recombines TRBV7-9 with TRBJ2-2; 7 positions match TRBD2. Losses at the gene ends were 5 bases for V and 7 bases for J; bases not matched to a gene: 16. The CDR3 runs 17 residues. Per the germline V gene, CDR1 is SEHNR and CDR2 is FQNEAQ (reference sequence). DNA for the CDR3: TGTGCCAGCAGCCCCCCGGGGAGCGGGGCCGGATACGGGGAGCTGTTTTTT. It codes for CASSPPGSGAGYGELFF.

The chain links TRBV9 to TRBJ2-4; D is ambiguous. V was shortened by 0 bases and J by 8 bases, with 15 bases between the two germline ends. This CDR3 has 15 amino acids. From germline, CDR1 is SGDLS and CDR2 YYNGEE. CDR3 protein: CASSVEATVGDIQYF. CDR3 DNA: TGTGCCAGCAGCGTAGAGGCAACAGTTGGTGACATTCAGTACTTC.

The chain carries TRBV11-1 and TRBJ1-1; 7 bases agree with TRBD1. The CDR3 is made up of 15 amino acids. V lost 5 bases, J lost 4 bases, and 10 bases stayed unmatched. Germline CDR1 SGHAT, CDR2 FQDESV (reference sequence). CDR3 sequence: CASSLGSGGSTEAFF. CDR3 DNA: TGTGCCAGCAGCCTAGGATCAGGGGGGAGCACTGAAGCTTTCTTT.

The chain has TRBV2 and TRBJ2-1; TRBD1 aligns across 9 bases. The CDR3 is 13 residues long. Germline V gives CDR1 SNHLY, CDR2 FYNNEI. V shed 7 bases, J shed 6 bases, and the junction held 4 bases outside the gene matches. The CDR3, as DNA: TGTGCCAGCAAGACAGGGGGGCTCAATGAGCAGTTCTTC. The encoded protein is CASKTGGLNEQFF.

The chain employs TRBV6-5 and TRBJ2-3, with a weak D call TRBD2 (6 bases). This CDR3 has 14 amino acids. Trimming removed 2 bases from V and 2 bases from J, with 8 bases in between. In germline, CDR1 is MNHEY, CDR2 SVGAGI. CDR3 coding DNA: TGTGCCAGCAGTTACCGGAGGGACACAGATACGCAGTATTTT. Its protein is CASSYRRDTDTQYF.

The rearrangement joins TRBV5-1 to TRBJ1-2; unclear D gene. Trimming stripped 5 bases from V and 4 bases from J, with 15 bases between. The CDR3 runs to 14 residues. Germline values: CDR1 SGHRS, CDR2 YFSETQ. CDR3 nucleotide sequence: TGCGCCAGCAGTAAGGACCCGGGAGGCTATGGCTACACCTTC. It yields the protein CASSKDPGGYGYTF. The full variable domain, rest sourced from reference TRBV5-1 and TRBJ1-2, is KAGVTQTPRYLIKTRGQQVTLSCSPISGHRSVSWYQQTPGQGLQFLFEYFSETQRNKGNFPGRFSGRQFSNSRSEMNVSTLELGDSALYLCASSKDPGGYGYTFGSGTRLTVV.

The rearrangement uses TRBV7-9 and TRBJ1-5, with 7 bases that match TRBD1. J was trimmed by 5 bases and V by 1 base; bases with no gene match: 2. The CDR3 runs to 14 residues. Germline CDR1 and CDR2: SEHNR and FQNEAQ (reference sequence). The CDR3 region has the DNA TGTGCCAGCAGCTTAGAGGGACAGCATCAGCCCCAGCATTTT. The encoded protein is CASSLEGQHQPQHF.

This chain connects TRBV18 to TRBJ2-7, with TRBD2 matching over 12 bases. This CDR3 comprises 16 residues. The germline CDR1 and CDR2 sequences are KGHSH and LQKENI. Unmatched junction bases numbered 9, after V lost 3 bases and J lost 6 bases. The CDR3 is CASSPSRTSGEGEQYF. CDR3 nucleotide sequence: TGTGCCAGCTCACCCTCCCGGACTAGCGGGGAGGGCGAGCAGTACTTC.